This record covers a single TCR beta chain. This sample was included in a study of Ad26.COV2.S vaccination and SARS-CoV-2 variants. This table comes from immunoSEQ multiplex PCR, and its TCRdb copy is limited to in-frame clones, with some not included. This repertoire shows approximately 250,000 clones, around nine tenths found once; its top ten account for less than 3%. Trimming took 6 bases from V and 0 from J; bases not matched to a gene: 7. The CDR3 extends over 16 amino acids. Looked up from germline, CDR1 is LGHNA and CDR2 is YNFKEQ. Treatment described: 15 to 20 received Ad26.COV2.S at low or high dose, single or two shots; 5 received placebo; per-sample allocation not given. Repertoires come from day 63 after the first vaccine or placebo injection.

The receptor was isolated from a person aged 18-60 years who received the Ad26.COV2.S COVID-19 vaccine or a placebo. The material was peripheral blood, obtained in a trial of Ad26.COV2.S vaccine versus placebo. The chain links TRBV4-2 to TRBJ2-1, with 8 bases identical to TRBD2. For the CDR3, the DNA is TGTGCCAGCAGGGCTAGCGGGCAAAGCTCCTACAATGAGCAGTTCTTC. Its protein is CASRASGQSSYNEQFF.